This note documents a single T cell receptor beta chain sequence. These data are taken from a study of response to subunit inactivated influenza vaccine. The CDR3 is made up of 15 amino acids. The V gene's germline CDR1 is SGDLS and CDR2 YYNGEE. V was trimmed by 2 bases and J by 1 base, leaving 13 bases between them. One entry per CDR3 protein, called by TCRdb with MiXCR from the RT-PCR reads. The table shows around 790,000 distinct CDR3 sequences, with 21% occurring only once. This specimen consisted of PBMCs from blood, obtained roughly 5 days after vaccination. The V gene is TRBV9, the J gene TRBJ2-7, with unresolved D. This clonotype was obtained from a man aged 50 to 59 who received an inactivated influenza vaccine. In nucleotides, the CDR3 is TGTGCCAGCAGCGTGGCGGTCTCCCCTTCCTACGAGCAGTACTTC. Translated: CASSVAVSPSYEQYF.